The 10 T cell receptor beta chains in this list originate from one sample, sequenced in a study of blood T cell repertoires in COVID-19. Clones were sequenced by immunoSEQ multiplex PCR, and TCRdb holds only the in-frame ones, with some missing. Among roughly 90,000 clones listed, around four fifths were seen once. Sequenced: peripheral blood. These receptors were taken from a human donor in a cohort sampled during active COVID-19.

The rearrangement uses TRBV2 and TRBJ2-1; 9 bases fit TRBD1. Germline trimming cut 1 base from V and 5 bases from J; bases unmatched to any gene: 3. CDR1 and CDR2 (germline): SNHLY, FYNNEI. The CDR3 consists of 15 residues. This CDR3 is CASSEVGTGHNEQFF. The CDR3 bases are TGTGCCAGCAGTGAAGTCGGGACAGGGCACAATGAGCAGTTCTTC.

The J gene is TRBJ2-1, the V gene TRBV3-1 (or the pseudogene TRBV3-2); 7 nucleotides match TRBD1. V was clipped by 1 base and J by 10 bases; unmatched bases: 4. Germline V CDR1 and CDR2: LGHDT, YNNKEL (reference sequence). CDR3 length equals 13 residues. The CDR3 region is CASSQGQGREQFF. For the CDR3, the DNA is TGTGCCAGCAGCCAAGGACAGGGTCGAGAGCAGTTCTTC.

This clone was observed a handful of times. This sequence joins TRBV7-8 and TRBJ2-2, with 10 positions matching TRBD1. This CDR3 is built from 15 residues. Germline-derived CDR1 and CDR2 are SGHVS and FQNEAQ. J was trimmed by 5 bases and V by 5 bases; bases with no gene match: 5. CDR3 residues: CASSAGQGRTGELFF. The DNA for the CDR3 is TGTGCCAGCAGCGCGGGACAGGGGAGGACCGGGGAGCTGTTTTTT.

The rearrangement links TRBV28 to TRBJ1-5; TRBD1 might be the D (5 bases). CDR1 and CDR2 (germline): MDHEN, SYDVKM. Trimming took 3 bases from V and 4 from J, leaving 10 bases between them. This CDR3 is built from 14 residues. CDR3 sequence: CASSFVDSNQPQHF. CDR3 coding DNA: TGTGCCAGCAGTTTTGTAGACAGTAATCAGCCCCAGCATTTT.

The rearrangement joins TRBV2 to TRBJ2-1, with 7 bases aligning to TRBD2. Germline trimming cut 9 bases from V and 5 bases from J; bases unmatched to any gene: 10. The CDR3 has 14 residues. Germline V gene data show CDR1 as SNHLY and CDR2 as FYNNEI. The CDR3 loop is CASKGTSANNEQFF. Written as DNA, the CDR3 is TGTGCCAGTAAGGGCACTAGCGCGAACAATGAGCAGTTCTTC.

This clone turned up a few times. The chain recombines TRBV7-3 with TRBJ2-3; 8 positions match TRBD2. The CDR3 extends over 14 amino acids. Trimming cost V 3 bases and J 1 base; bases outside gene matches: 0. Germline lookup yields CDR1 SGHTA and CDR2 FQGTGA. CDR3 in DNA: TGTGCCAGCAGCTTGCGGGAGGGCACAGATACGCAGTATTTT. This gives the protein CASSLREGTDTQYF.

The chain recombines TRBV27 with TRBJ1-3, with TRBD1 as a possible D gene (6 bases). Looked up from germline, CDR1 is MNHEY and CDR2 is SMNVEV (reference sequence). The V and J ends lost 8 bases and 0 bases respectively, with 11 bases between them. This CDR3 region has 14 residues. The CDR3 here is CASGIGGSGNTIYF. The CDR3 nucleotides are TGTGCCAGCGGCATAGGGGGCTCTGGAAACACCATATATTTT.

The CDR3 coding sequence is TGTGCCTGGAGTGTGGCAGGGGGCTACGAGCAGTACTTC. This sequence encodes CAWSVAGGYEQYF. V gene TRBV30 combines with J gene TRBJ2-7, with 7 bases lining up with TRBD1. CDR3 length: 13 amino acids. Trimming at V came to 0 bases and at J to 3 bases, leaving 2 bases not matched to a gene. In germline, CDR1 is GTSNPN, CDR2 SVGIG (reference sequence).

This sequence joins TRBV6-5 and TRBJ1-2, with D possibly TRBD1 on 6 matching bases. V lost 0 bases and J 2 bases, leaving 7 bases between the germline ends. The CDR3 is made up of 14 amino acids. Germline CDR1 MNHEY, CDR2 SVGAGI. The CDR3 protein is CASSYSDRNYGYTF. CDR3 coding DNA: TGTGCCAGCAGTTACTCCGACAGGAACTATGGCTACACCTTC.

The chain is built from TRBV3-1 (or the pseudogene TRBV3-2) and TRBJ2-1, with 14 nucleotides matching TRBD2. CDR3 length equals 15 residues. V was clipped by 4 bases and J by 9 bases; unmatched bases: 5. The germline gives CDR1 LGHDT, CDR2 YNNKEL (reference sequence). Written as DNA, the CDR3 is TGTGCCAGCAGCCTCGGGACTAGCGGGAGCACTGAGCAGTTCTTC. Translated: CASSLGTSGSTEQFF.